This T cell receptor (beta chain) was obtained from a study of CD8 T cells in ankylosing spondylitis. By quantitative 5'-RACE with molecular barcodes, the TCR beta libraries were made. Each CDR3 protein is one row after TCRdb ran MiXCR on the 5' RACE reads. The table lists around 440,000 distinct CDR3 sequences, about 15% of them singletons. General study points: CD8+ cells made up the disease-linked clones, which were relatively rare in peripheral blood. Disease-linked clones reportedly showed significant enrichment in matched ankylosing spondylitis synovial fluid. Ankylosing spondylitis blood appeared to carry a characteristic TCR beta motif of 7 or 8 highly homologous variants.

As concerns this clonotype: The antigen remains undetermined.

The receptor's source is a male donor with ankylosing spondylitis. Sequencing was performed on blood, either unsorted or a sorted T cell fraction (not recorded which).

CDR3 in DNA: TGCAGTGCCCAAGGTCAGGGACAGAGAAATTCACCCCTCCACTTT. As protein: CSAQGQGQRNSPLHF. V is TRBV20-1 and J is TRBJ1-6, with 7 bases matching TRBD1. Losses at the gene ends were 6 bases for V and 7 bases for J; bases not matched to a gene: 12. CDR3 length equals 15 residues. Germline loops: CDR1 DFQATT, CDR2 SNEGSKA (reference sequence).